The 22 T cell receptor beta chains reported below all come from one sample, sequenced in a study of post-analysis software for immune sequencing data. Study-wide results and limits: There were five TRBV segments more frequent in patients than controls, and TRBV5-6, TRBV5-1 and TRBV20-1 were among them.

Unique molecular identifiers were built into the TCR beta cDNA libraries. One entry per CDR3 protein, called by TCRdb with MiXCR from the PCR reads. The repertoire holds 500,000 to 600,000 distinct CDR3 sequences, with about 40% as singletons. These receptors lack a known antigen. Sequenced input: blood. These receptors were obtained from a girl aged 5-17 years with multiple sclerosis.

This clonotype showed up just a few times. The rearrangement uses TRBV6-6 and TRBJ2-5; TRBD2 might be the D (6 bases). Trimming left V 0 bases short and J 4 bases short, with 9 bases between. CDR3 length: 14 amino acids. The germline CDR1 and CDR2 sequences are MNHNY and SVGAGI (reference sequence). Here the CDR3 reads CASSYSMGGETQYF. CDR3 DNA: TGTGCCAGCAGTTACTCGATGGGGGGAGAGACCCAGTACTTC.

V usage is TRBV12-3 or TRBV12-4 and J usage is TRBJ2-4; 7 bases agree with TRBD1. The end of the DNA is better explained by TRBJ2-7, so the J call may be wrong. The CDR3 totals 13 residues. The CDR3 protein is CASSWDSPSEQYF. In nucleotides, the CDR3 is TGTGCCAGCAGTTGGGACAGTCCCAGCGAGCAGTACTTC.

The V call is TRBV10-3, the J call TRBJ1-1; D remains ambiguous. CDR3 length equals 12 residues. The V and J ends lost 3 bases and 8 bases respectively, with 10 bases between them. From germline, CDR1 is ENHRY and CDR2 SYGVKD. Here the CDR3 DNA reads TGTGCCATCAGTGAAGGCAACAGCGAAGCTTTCTTT. Amino acid sequence: CAISEGNSEAFF.

The J gene is TRBJ1-1, the V gene TRBV7-9; 9 nucleotides align to TRBD1. Germline CDR1 reads SEHNR; CDR2 reads FQNEAQ (reference sequence). The CDR3 runs to 18 residues. V lost 5 bases and J lost 2; bases outside the gene matches: 15. The CDR3 DNA sequence: TGTGCCAGCAGCCGAAAAGGACAGGGGAAAACGGCAAACACTGAAGCTTTCTTT. Translation gives CASSRKGQGKTANTEAFF.

V is TRBV12-3 or TRBV12-4 and J is TRBJ1-2; perhaps TRBD1 as D (5 bases). Trimming took 5 bases from V and 2 from J, leaving 15 bases between them. The CDR3 spans 15 residues. The CDR3 region has the DNA TGTGCCAGCAGTGTTTCCGGGACTACCAACTATGGCTACACCTTC. Encoded protein: CASSVSGTTNYGYTF.

This sequence joins TRBV4-1 and TRBJ2-7, with TRBD1 matching over 12 bases. The germline CDR1 and CDR2 sequences are MGHRA and YSYEKL. The CDR3 has 16 amino acids. V shed 1 base and J 7 bases; nucleotides not matched to a gene: 8. Written as DNA, the CDR3 is TGCGCCAGCAGCCAAGCCGGGACAGGGGGCTGGAATGAGCAGTACTTC. It is translated as CASSQAGTGGWNEQYF.

Only a few counts were recorded for this clonotype. The rearrangement joins TRBV15 to TRBJ2-7; 13 nucleotides match TRBD2. Germline CDR1 is LNHNV and CDR2 is YYDKDF (reference sequence). This CDR3 contains 17 residues. V shed 4 bases, J shed 7 bases, and the junction held 13 bases outside the gene matches. In DNA form, the CDR3 reads TGTGCCACCAGCACGACTAGCGGGGGGCTCCGCCCTAGGGAGCAGTACTTC. Protein: CATSTTSGGLRPREQYF.

The chain links TRBV5-6 to TRBJ2-1; D is possibly TRBD2 (5 bases). The germline V gene has CDR1 SGHDT and CDR2 YYEEEE. V dropped 4 bases and J dropped 12 bases, with 11 bases sitting between them. The CDR3 runs to 11 residues. The CDR3 DNA follows: TGTGCCAGCAGCCGGGAAATCGGGCAGTTCTTC. This gives the protein CASSREIGQFF.

This clonotype showed up just a few times. The rearrangement joins TRBV2 to TRBJ2-5, with D maybe TRBD2 (6 bases). The V end was cut by 7 bases, the J end by 5 bases, with 17 bases between. Germline V gene sequence: CDR1 SNHLY, CDR2 FYNNEI. The CDR3 is made up of 14 amino acids. CDR3 sequence (DNA): TGTGCCAGCATCGGGGGACCTGCCGGGGAGACCCAGTACTTC. Protein sequence: CASIGGPAGETQYF.

The chain combines TRBV3-1 with TRBJ2-7, with D uncertain. From germline, CDR1 is LGHDT and CDR2 YNNKEL (reference sequence). The CDR3 sequence is 14 residues long. V was clipped by 1 base and J by 0 bases, with 7 bases between them. CDR3 residues: CASSQVQSSYEQYF. The CDR3 DNA follows: TGTGCCAGCAGCCAAGTTCAAAGCTCCTACGAGCAGTACTTC.

There are many counts of this clonotype. This chain uses TRBV7-9 with TRBJ2-1; 11 bases are shared with TRBD2. This CDR3 region has 15 residues. The V segment lost 3 bases and the J segment 6 bases; nucleotides outside the gene matches: 4. The germline gives CDR1 SEHNR, CDR2 FQNEAQ (reference sequence). CDR3 in amino acids: CASSLDSGRGNEQFF. CDR3 sequence (DNA): TGTGCCAGCAGCTTGGATAGCGGGAGGGGCAATGAGCAGTTCTTC.

This sequence joins TRBV13 and TRBJ1-2, with 10 bases aligning to TRBD1. This CDR3 is built from 17 residues. Germline assignment: CDR1 PRHDT and CDR2 FYEKMQ (reference sequence). After removal of 1 base from V and 9 bases from J, the junction contained 14 bases not matched to a gene. The CDR3 region is CASSLALTGGRGKSYTF. The CDR3 bases are TGTGCCAGCAGCTTAGCCTTGACAGGGGGCCGCGGAAAAAGCTACACCTTC.

The table lists this clonotype with a few counts. V gene TRBV10-3 combines with J gene TRBJ1-2; D possibly corresponds to TRBD1 (6 bases). V dropped 3 bases and J dropped 2 bases, with 10 bases sitting between them. There are 14 residues in the CDR3. CDR1 is ENHRY, CDR2 SYGVKD, per germline. The CDR3 nucleotides read TGTGCCATCAGTGAAGGGACATTGAACTATGGCTACACCTTC. Its protein is CAISEGTLNYGYTF.

CDR3: CASSKVLLAGKKYGYTF. CDR3 nucleotide sequence: TGTGCCAGCAGCAAAGTCCTTCTGGCAGGGAAGAAGTATGGCTACACCTTC. The V gene is TRBV21-1, the J gene TRBJ1-2; TRBD1 is taken as the D call from the table, unchecked against the DNA. TRBV21-1 constitutes a pseudogene. The CDR3 is 17 residues long.

This clonotype was picked up a small number of times. This chain connects TRBV7-9 to TRBJ1-1, with D hard to call. In germline, CDR1 is SEHNR, CDR2 FQNEAQ (reference sequence). This CDR3 has 13 residues. Trimming took 2 bases from V and 1 from J, leaving 5 bases between them. The CDR3 DNA sequence: TGTGCCAGCAGCTTACAACAGAACACTGAAGCTTTCTTT. Translation gives CASSLQQNTEAFF.

This clonotype was counted only a few times. This chain uses TRBV6-5 with TRBJ2-5; D is ambiguous. CDR1 is MNHEY, CDR2 SVGAGI, per germline. CDR3 length equals 15 residues. V lost 6 bases and J lost 5, with 19 bases in between. CDR3 loop: CASRTSAGSTETQYF. The CDR3 DNA follows: TGTGCCAGCAGAACCTCGGCTGGAAGCACGGAGACCCAGTACTTC.

Remarks on this clonotype: At one of its ends the junction is not consistent with the germline gene, which may arise from a read error. The CDR3 coding sequence is TGTGCTAGCAGCCCAGACAGGGGCTGTGGTAAAAACATTCAGTACTTC. It yields the protein CASSPDRGCGKNIQYF. The gene calls are TRBV7-7 and TRBJ2-7; the match to TRBD1 covers 8 bases. TRBJ2-4 matches the DNA end more closely, so the J call is doubtful. The CDR3 contains 16 residues. Germline values: CDR1 SSHAT, CDR2 FNYEAQ (reference sequence).

The rearrangement uses TRBV7-8 and TRBJ2-6; TRBD1 matches 8 bases. CDR1 is SGHVS and CDR2 is FQNEAQ in the germline V gene. CDR3 length: 18 amino acids. Losses at the gene ends were 8 bases for V and 3 bases for J; bases not matched to a gene: 15. CDR3 sequence reads: CASGRKDRADLGANVLTF. The CDR3 bases are TGTGCCAGCGGCCGCAAGGACAGGGCTGACCTTGGGGCCAACGTCCTGACTTTC. Together with reference TRBV7-8 and TRBJ2-6, the CDR3 gives the full variable domain: GAGVSQSPRYKVAKRGQDVALRCDPISGHVSLFWYQQALGQGPEFLTYFQNEAQLDKSGLPSDRFFAERPEGSVSTLKIQRTQQEDSAVYLCASGRKDRADLGANVLTFGAGSRLTVL.

This clonotype has only a few counts. V gene TRBV20-1 combines with J gene TRBJ2-5; either TRBD1 or TRBD2 may supply D (5 bases each). The germline gives CDR1 DFQATT, CDR2 SNEGSKA (reference sequence). V was pared by 5 bases and J by 7 bases, with 11 bases between. CDR3 length equals 11 residues. This CDR3 is CSAEGPGTQYF. CDR3 nucleotides: TGCAGTGCTGAGGGACCTGGGACCCAGTACTTC.

This clonotype has more than one count but fewer than ten. The V gene is TRBV9, the J gene TRBJ2-5; TRBD1 matches 7 bases. V lost 4 bases and J lost 5; bases outside the gene matches: 14. CDR3 length: 16 residues. CDR1 is SGDLS, CDR2 YYNGEE, per germline. The CDR3 DNA follows: TGTGCCAGCAGCCAAACCCCCGGGACAGAGGGGGAGACCCAGTACTTC. Translating it yields CASSQTPGTEGETQYF.

The chain employs TRBV29-1 and TRBJ2-1, with D perhaps given as TRBD1 or TRBD2 (5 bases each). The CDR3 contains 11 residues. Looked up from germline, CDR1 is SQVTM and CDR2 is ANQGSEA. Trimming pared 7 bases from V and 8 bases from J, leaving 12 bases between. CDR3: CSATRDDEQFF. The CDR3 DNA reads as TGCAGCGCGACCCGGGACGATGAGCAGTTCTTC.

V and J are TRBV24-1 and TRBJ2-5; the D is unclear. V gave up 1 base and J gave up 4 bases, with 6 bases separating them. The CDR3 sequence is 13 residues long. Germline CDR1 KGHDR, CDR2 SFDVKD. The CDR3 sequence: CATSDFPAETQYF. CDR3 coding DNA: TGTGCCACCAGTGATTTTCCCGCAGAGACCCAGTACTTC.